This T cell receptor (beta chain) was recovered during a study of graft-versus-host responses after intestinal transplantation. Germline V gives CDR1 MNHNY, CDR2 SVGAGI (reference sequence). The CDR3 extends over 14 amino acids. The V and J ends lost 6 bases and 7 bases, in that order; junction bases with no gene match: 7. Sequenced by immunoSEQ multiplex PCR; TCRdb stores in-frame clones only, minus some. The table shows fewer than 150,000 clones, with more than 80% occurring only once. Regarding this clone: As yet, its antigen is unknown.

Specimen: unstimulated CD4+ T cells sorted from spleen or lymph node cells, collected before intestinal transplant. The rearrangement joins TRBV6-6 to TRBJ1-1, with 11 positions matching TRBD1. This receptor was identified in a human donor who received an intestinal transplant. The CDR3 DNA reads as TGTGCCAGCAGGGTATCCGGGACAGGGGGTGAAGCTTTCTTT. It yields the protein CASRVSGTGGEAFF.